This T cell receptor (beta chain) is from a study of Ad26.COV2.S vaccination and SARS-CoV-2 variants. Study background: Ad26.COV2.S shots went into the muscle once or twice, 56 days apart. General observations from the study: Placebo recipients had lower spike-specific TCR breadth than vaccine recipients.

The length of the CDR3 is 14 residues. V trimming: 2 bases; J trimming: 4 bases; junction bases outside the gene matches: 4. The germline V gene has CDR1 ENHRY and CDR2 SYGVKD. In regard to this clone: The antigen is undetermined.

Repertoires were generated with immunoSEQ multiplex PCR, while TCRdb's copy carries only in-frame clones and drops some. This sample yields around 300,000 clones, of which 70% to 90% are seen a single time; 9.5% to 12% belongs to the top ten. Treatment given: over 15 received Ad26.COV2.S at low or high dose, single or two shots; 5 received placebo; per-sample allocation not given. Material that was analyzed had been drawn on day 63 after the first vaccine or placebo injection. The vaccine antigen was prefusion-stabilized Wuhan SARS-CoV-2 spike. The sequenced sample was peripheral blood, obtained in a trial of Ad26.COV2.S vaccine versus placebo. The genes are TRBV10-3 and TRBJ2-7; 8 bases are a match to TRBD2. The clonotype originates from a person between 18 and 65 years old who received the Ad26.COV2.S COVID-19 vaccine or a placebo. The CDR3 sequence is CAISESGSFYEQYF. In DNA, the CDR3 is TGTGCCATCAGTGAGAGCGGGAGTTTTTACGAGCAGTACTTC.